This TCR beta chain is drawn from a study of blood T cell repertoires in COVID-19. The junction had 4 bases not matched to a gene; V was cut back by 8 bases and J by 2 bases. Per germline, CDR1 MNHEY and CDR2 SVGAGI. The CDR3 is 13 residues long. Clones were read by immunoSEQ multiplex PCR, and TCRdb kept only the in-frame ones, dropping some. The sample has fewer than 250,000 clones, around 86% seen once. The TCR originated in a man aged 25 to 40 in a cohort exposed to, infected with or recovered from COVID-19 (not recorded which). The rearrangement links TRBV6-5 to TRBJ2-7, with TRBD2 identical over 9 bases. Sequencing was carried out using PBMCs or T cells enriched from blood (not recorded which). The DNA of the CDR3 is TGTGCCAGCCATAGCGGGAGTCCCTACGAGCAGTACTTC. This gives the protein CASHSGSPYEQYF.